These 9 T cell receptor beta chains originate from one sample sequenced in a study of T cell responses to AZD1222 COVID-19 vaccine. Libraries were prepared by immunoSEQ multiplex PCR; TCRdb keeps only in-frame clonotypes and omits some of them. The sample lists 100,000 to 150,000 clones; more than 75% were seen once. The source material was peripheral blood, sampled 28 days after the second AZD1222 dose. The receptors originated from an adult who received the AZD1222 COVID-19 vaccine.

This clone was counted between two and nine times. The rearrangement uses TRBV28 and TRBJ1-1; D is perhaps TRBD1 (5 bases). Per germline, CDR1 MDHEN and CDR2 SYDVKM. The CDR3 spans 14 residues. The germline V and J ends were trimmed by 3 bases and 1 base, with 9 bases remaining between them. The CDR3 reads CASSFHDRNTEAFF. In nucleotides, the CDR3 is TGTGCCAGCAGTTTTCACGACAGGAACACTGAAGCTTTCTTT.

The chain uses TRBV4-1 and TRBJ2-1; D is ambiguous. The CDR3 is 16 residues long. The germline gives CDR1 MGHRA, CDR2 YSYEKL. V lost 1 base, J lost 2 bases, and 12 bases lay in between. The CDR3 DNA follows: TGCGCCAGCAGCCAAGGGCCGCCGGGCCCCTACAATGAGCAGTTCTTC. Protein: CASSQGPPGPYNEQFF.

The chain is built from TRBV7-8 and TRBJ1-5, with D possibly matching TRBD1 (5 bases). Germline V gives CDR1 SGHVS, CDR2 FQNEAQ. This CDR3 contains 17 residues. V lost 5 bases to trimming and J lost 5 bases, with 22 bases between them. CDR3 in DNA: TGTGCCAGCAGCCGGAGGGGCGGGAATGGAGAGGATCAGCCCCAGCATTTT. Amino acid sequence: CASSRRGGNGEDQPQHF.

The DNA of the CDR3 is TGTGCCAGCAGTTGGGACAGTGGGGCCGGGGAGCTGTTTTTT. Protein product: CASSWDSGAGELFF. This rearrangement joins TRBV6-5 to TRBJ2-2, with 7 bases aligning to TRBD1. The V gene's germline CDR1 is MNHEY and CDR2 SVGAGI. This CDR3 has 14 residues. With V trimmed by 4 bases and J by 6 bases, 5 bases remained unmatched.

A few counts support this clone. CDR3 loop: CASSRELGPNTEAFF. The CDR3 coding sequence is TGTGCCAGCAGTCGCGAACTCGGGCCGAACACTGAAGCTTTCTTT. The chain carries TRBV28 and TRBJ1-1; D is undetermined. The CDR3 is 15 amino acids. Germline V gene lookup returns CDR1 MDHEN and CDR2 SYDVKM. The ends were cut back, 5 bases at V and 1 base at J, with 14 bases in the middle.

The CDR3 DNA reads TGTGCCAGCAGCTTAGGGGTTCAAGAGACCCAGTACTTC. Residues: CASSLGVQETQYF. This sequence joins TRBV11-3 and TRBJ2-5; unclear D gene. The germline V gene encodes CDR1 SGHNT and CDR2 YENEEA. The CDR3 runs 13 residues. The ends were cut back, 1 base at V and 2 bases at J, with 5 bases in the middle.

This chain connects TRBV5-1 to TRBJ1-2; the D gene is possibly TRBD1 (5 bases). CDR3 length equals 14 residues. V was clipped by 0 bases and J by 8 bases, with 14 bases between them. Germline V gene data show CDR1 as SGHRS and CDR2 as YFSETQ. CDR3 protein: CASSLEWGAEGYTF. The CDR3 DNA follows: TGCGCCAGCAGCTTGGAGTGGGGCGCCGAGGGCTACACCTTC.

The V call is TRBV10-3, the J call TRBJ1-3, with D possibly TRBD1 on 5 matching bases. V lost 10 bases to trimming and J lost 4 bases, with 11 bases between them. Germline lookup yields CDR1 ENHRY and CDR2 SYGVKD. The CDR3 covers 12 residues. CDR3: CATRGGGNTIYF. The CDR3 region has the DNA TGTGCCACCCGGGGGGGAGGAAACACCATATATTTT.

As DNA, the CDR3 is TGTGCCAGCAGACTAACAGACGCCTTTGGAAACACCATATATTTT. Encoded protein: CASRLTDAFGNTIYF. The chain employs TRBV7-9 and TRBJ1-3; D is unclear. Germline CDR1 reads SEHNR; CDR2 reads FQNEAQ (reference sequence). CDR3 length equals 15 residues. V was cut by 6 bases and J by 3 bases, with 15 bases left in between. The full variable domain, with the rest looked up from reference TRBV7-9 and TRBJ1-3, is DTGVSQNPRHKITKRGQNVTFRCDPISEHNRLYWYRQTLGQGPEFLTYFQNEAQLEKSRLLSDRFSAERPKGSFSTLEIQRTEQGDSAMYLCASRLTDAFGNTIYFGEGSWLTVV.